The rows below give T cell receptor beta chains drawn from one sample of a study of blood T cell repertoires in COVID-19. Data came from immunoSEQ multiplex PCR; TCRdb stores just in-frame clones and leaves some out. The repertoire holds about 320,000 clones, with 70% to 90% as singletons. Specimen: PBMCs or T cells enriched from blood (not recorded which). The receptors derive from a woman in her 30s who had recovered from COVID-19. CDR3s include the opening cysteine and the closing phenylalanine or tryptophan. D genes are given only for firm matches. Clone size is stated in some rows and not others, as once, few, many or a class when expanded.

DNA | CDR3 | J | V | size | D
TGTGCCAGCAGCTTTGGCGGCGAAGTGAATGAAAAACTGTTTTTT | CASSFGGEVNEKLFF | TRBJ1-4 | TRBV5-6 | . | .
TGTGCCAGCAGCCCGGGGGACAGGTTACAAGGTGGCTACACCTTC | CASSPGDRLQGGYTF | TRBJ1-2 | TRBV9 | . | TRBD1
TGCGCCAGCAGCTTGGACAGCAATTCACCCCTCCACTTT | CASSLDSNSPLHF | TRBJ1-6 | TRBV5-1 | . | .
TGTGCCACCAGCAGAGGACAGGTCCAAGAGACCCAGTACTTC | CATSRGQVQETQYF | TRBJ2-5 | TRBV15 | . | .
TGTGCCAGCTCACACAAGACAGGAGTGAACACTGAAGCTTTCTTT | CASSHKTGVNTEAFF | TRBJ1-1 | TRBV18 | . | .
TGTGCCAGCAGCGGAGAGAACACCGGGGAGCTGTTTTTT | CASSGENTGELFF | TRBJ2-2 | TRBV9 | . | .
TGTGCCAGCAGCTTAGCGCTGCGGGGACGGCAAGAGACCCAGTACTTC | CASSLALRGRQETQYF | TRBJ2-5 | TRBV11-1 | . | .
TGTGCCAGCTCACAACGGGGGAGGGCCTATGGCTACACCTTC | CASSQRGRAYGYTF | TRBJ1-2 | TRBV7-2 | once | .
TGCGCCAGCAGCCAAGATGAGGCGGGCGGAGGCTATGGCTACACCTTC | CASSQDEAGGGYGYTF | TRBJ1-2 | TRBV4-1 | . | .
TGTGCCACCAGTGGCGCCGGGGGAGAAGATCAGCCCCAGCATTTT | CATSGAGGEDQPQHF | TRBJ1-5 | TRBV24-1 | few | .
TGTGCCAGCTCCAATGGACAGGGAAATCAGCCCCAGCATTTT | CASSNGQGNQPQHF | TRBJ1-5 | TRBV18 | . | TRBD1
TGCGCCAGCAGCCAGCCAACAGGGGTGATGACTGAAGCTTTCTTT | CASSQPTGVMTEAFF | TRBJ1-1 | TRBV4-1 | . | TRBD1
TGTGCCAGTCGGGGGGTGGTGAACACTGAAGCTTTCTTT | CASRGVVNTEAFF | TRBJ1-1 | TRBV19 | . | .
TGTGCCAGCAGCGCACTAGGGGGCGGCGGCGATACGCAGTATTTT | CASSALGGGGDTQYF | TRBJ2-3 | TRBV2 | . | TRBD1
TGTGCCAGCAGCCCCGGGGGTTGGATTGAAGAGACCCAGTACTTC | CASSPGGWIEETQYF | TRBJ2-5 | TRBV7-6 | . | .
TGTGCCACCGGGGGACTCGCAAGTGAGCAGTTCTTC | CATGGLASEQFF | TRBJ2-1 | TRBV10-3 | . | .
TGTGCCAGCAGTGCCGAGAGGTACGAAGGTCGGGGCTACACCTTC | CASSAERYEGRGYTF | TRBJ1-2 | TRBV2 | . | .
TGTGCCAGCAGGCAACAAACAGAAACTGAAGCTTTCTTT | CASRQQTETEAFF | TRBJ1-1 | TRBV6-6 | . | .
TGCGCCAGCAGTGACCGGACAGGGGGGTTCTACACCTTC | CASSDRTGGFYTF | TRBJ1-2 | TRBV5-1 | . | TRBD1
TGTGCCAGCACAGGGTTCACCGGGGAGCTGTTTTTT | CASTGFTGELFF | TRBJ2-2 | TRBV19 | . | .
TGTGCCAGCTACATAGCCGCGGACAGCGAGAAAGACACTGAAGCTTTCTTT | CASYIAADSEKDTEAFF | TRBJ1-1 | TRBV11-2 | . | .
TGTGCCAGTAGCGGACAGGTGAACTCTGGAAACACCATATATTTT | CASSGQVNSGNTIYF | TRBJ1-3 | TRBV19 | few | TRBD1
TGTGCCAGCAGCATGACAGGGGGCGGAACTGAAGCTTTCTTT | CASSMTGGGTEAFF | TRBJ1-1 | TRBV6-5 | . | TRBD1
TGTGCCATCAGCGACAATTCAGGGGGCAACATTCAGTACTTC | CAISDNSGGNIQYF | TRBJ2-4 | TRBV10-3 | . | TRBD1
TGCGCCAGCAGCTTAGAGATCATGAACACTGAAGCTTTCTTT | CASSLEIMNTEAFF | TRBJ1-1 | TRBV5-1 | . | .
TGTGCCAGTAGACCCTACAGGGATTCCTACGAGCAGTACTTC | CASRPYRDSYEQYF | TRBJ2-7 | TRBV19 | . | .
TGCGCCAGCACCCTAAACAGGGGTAGCACTGAAGCTTTCTTT | CASTLNRGSTEAFF | TRBJ1-1 | TRBV5-1 | few | TRBD1
TGTGCCAGCGGGAACCCAGGGGGCACTGAAGCTTTCTTT | CASGNPGGTEAFF | TRBJ1-1 | TRBV25-1 | . | TRBD1
TGTGCCAGTACAGGGTGGGTTGAAGCTTTCTTT | CASTGWVEAFF | TRBJ1-1 | TRBV19 | . | .
TGTGCCAGCAGCGTCGACAGGGGGCGAAGTTCGGCAACCGGGGAGCTGTTTTTT | CASSVDRGRSSATGELFF | TRBJ2-2 | TRBV7-8 | . | TRBD1
TGTGCCAGCACAACAGGGATCCAGCCCCAGCATTTT | CASTTGIQPQHF | TRBJ1-5 | TRBV2 | . | .
TGTGCCAGTAAGGGGGATCCCAGGGAGCGGAAGAATGGCTACACCTTC | CASKGDPRERKNGYTF | TRBJ1-2 | TRBV19 | . | .
TGTGCCAGCAGCTCTGACAGGGCTACCTACAATGAGCAGTTCTTC | CASSSDRATYNEQFF | TRBJ2-1 | TRBV7-2 | few | TRBD1
TGTGCCAGCTCACCAGTGACAGAAGCCTACGAGCAGTACTTC | CASSPVTEAYEQYF | TRBJ2-7 | TRBV18 | . | .
TGTGCCAGCAGTTTAGGGCAAACTAATGAAAAACTGTTTTTT | CASSLGQTNEKLFF | TRBJ1-4 | TRBV28 | once | .
TGTGCCAGCAGCTCCCTTCACGGGACTGAAGCTTTCTTT | CASSSLHGTEAFF | TRBJ1-1 | TRBV5-6 | . | .
TGTGCCAGCAGCCCGGGACAGTCGAACACTGAAGCTTTCTTT | CASSPGQSNTEAFF | TRBJ1-1 | TRBV7-3 | . | TRBD1
TGTGCCAGCAGCCCTAAGGGGGCGCGGAATCCCACTGAAGCTTTCTTT | CASSPKGARNPTEAFF | TRBJ1-1 | TRBV7-9 | . | TRBD1
TGTGCCAGCAGCCGACAAGAATACGAGCAGTACTTC | CASSRQEYEQYF | TRBJ2-7 | TRBV3-1/TRBV3-2 | . | .
TGTGCCAGCAAGGGGGCGGAGGGATCTGGGGCCAACGTCCTGACTTTC | CASKGAEGSGANVLTF | TRBJ2-6 | TRBV27 | . | .
TGTGCCAGCAGGCCGAGAGAAGGCGGACAAACCACTGAAGCTTTCTTT | CASRPREGGQTTEAFF | TRBJ1-1 | TRBV7-2 | . | .
TGTGCCTCCCAAGTGGCGGCGGGGCAGGACGAGCAGTACTTC | CASQVAAGQDEQYF | TRBJ2-7 | TRBV10-3 | . | .
TGTGCCAGCAGTCCGGACAGCGGATATAATTCACCCCTCCACTTT | CASSPDSGYNSPLHF | TRBJ1-6 | TRBV6-2/TRBV6-3 | . | .
TGTGCCAGCAGCCACACACAGTCCTACGAGCAGTACTTC | CASSHTQSYEQYF | TRBJ2-7 | TRBV7-9 | . | .
TGTGCCTGGAGTGTAACGGGTGGTACTCAGCCCCAGCATTTT | CAWSVTGGTQPQHF | TRBJ1-5 | TRBV30 | . | .
TGTGCCAGCAGCTTGCGGGGGGGCGGTGGGGCCAACGTCCTGACTTTC | CASSLRGGGGANVLTF | TRBJ2-6 | TRBV5-6 | . | TRBD2
TGTGCCAGTAGTGTCAACGGTCCCGGGACACTGAGCTCCTATAATTCACCCCTCCACTTT | CASSVNGPGTLSSYNSPLHF | TRBJ1-6 | TRBV19 | . | .
TGCGCCAGCAGCCAAGTGTCAGGGAACTCTGGAAACACCATATATTTT | CASSQVSGNSGNTIYF | TRBJ1-3 | TRBV4-1 | . | .
TGTGCCAGCAGTGAAGCCCGGCGGGCAGTAATGGATGGCTACACCTTC | CASSEARRAVMDGYTF | TRBJ1-2 | TRBV6-1 | . | .
TGTGCCAGCAGCGCAGCCCTGGGACAAACGAACACCGGGGAGCTGTTTTTT | CASSAALGQTNTGELFF | TRBJ2-2 | TRBV7-9 | once | .
TGCAGCGTTGAAGTAGGGGCGCAAGGCGACGAGCAGTACTTC | CSVEVGAQGDEQYF | TRBJ2-7 | TRBV29-1 | . | .
TGTGCCAGCAGCCAATCCAGGACAGGGGGAAATTCACCCCTCCACTTT | CASSQSRTGGNSPLHF | TRBJ1-6 | TRBV3-1/TRBV3-2 | . | TRBD1